These T cell receptor beta chains were read from a single sample in a study of cytomegalovirus exposure and HLA in healthy donors. Sequencing used immunoSEQ multiplex PCR; TCRdb keeps in-frame clones, though not all of them. The sample consists of 60,000 to 70,000 clones, approximately 71% of them appearing once. The specimen was PBMCs. The receptors derive from a man aged 50 to 59 in good health and CMV-seropositive. Both conserved end residues are part of each CDR3. D genes are given only for firm matches. A clone size is listed for some rows: how often the clone was seen (once, few, many), or a class if it is expanded.

V gene	clone size	D gene	J gene	CDR3 DNA	CDR3 protein
TRBV4-3	medium-sized	TRBD1	TRBJ1-3	TGCGCCAGCAGCCAAAGGACAGGGGGTCGGGCTGGAAACACCATATATTTT	CASSQRTGGRAGNTIYF
TRBV29-1	once	TRBD1	TRBJ2-7	TGCAGCGTTGTCTCGTTCAACAGGGGGCCTTACGAGCAGTACTTC	CSVVSFNRGPYEQYF
TRBV28	-	-	TRBJ1-5	TGTGCCAGCAGTTTTCGCGCTGTTAGCAATCAGCCCCAGCATTTT	CASSFRAVSNQPQHF
TRBV5-4	-	TRBD2	TRBJ2-1	TGTGCCAGCAGCCTCGGGACTAGCGGGAGGGGGCGTGAGCAGTTCTTC	CASSLGTSGRGREQFF
TRBV6-5	-	-	TRBJ1-4	TGTGCCAGCAGTTACGGGCCCGCCCCTGGGGAAAAACTGTTTTTT	CASSYGPAPGEKLFF
TRBV15	-	TRBD1	TRBJ2-3	TGTGCCACCAGCAGCAAGGGGGCGGAACGCACAGATACGCAGTATTTT	CATSSKGAERTDTQYF
TRBV6-4	-	-	TRBJ2-5	TGTGCCAGCAGTGACGGCAGGCTCCAAGAACAAGAGACCCAGTACTTC	CASSDGRLQEQETQYF
TRBV5-4	-	-	TRBJ1-4	TGTGCCAGCAGCTTGGGACACCCTAATGAAAAACTGTTTTTT	CASSLGHPNEKLFF
TRBV28	-	TRBD2	TRBJ2-2	TGTGCCAGCAGTTTTGCGGGAGCGGTCACCGGGGAGCTGTTTTTT	CASSFAGAVTGELFF
TRBV5-1	-	-	TRBJ2-7	TGCGCCAGCAGCTTGGATTTCGGTTTCTACGAGCAGTACTTC	CASSLDFGFYEQYF
TRBV2	-	TRBD1	TRBJ1-2	TGTGCCAGCAGTGAAGCGGGGACAGGGAAGGATGGCTACACCTTC	CASSEAGTGKDGYTF
TRBV6-1	-	TRBD1	TRBJ2-5	TGTGCCAGCAGTTCCCGGACAGGGAGGGAGACCCAGTACTTC	CASSSRTGRETQYF
TRBV4-3	-	-	TRBJ2-6	TGCGCCAGCAGCCGGGGCCCTGGGGCCAACGTCCTGACTTTC	CASSRGPGANVLTF
TRBV18	-	TRBD2	TRBJ2-2	TGTGCCAGCTCACCAGGTAGAGTAGCGGGGGGGCCGAACACCGGGGAGCTGTTTTTT	CASSPGRVAGGPNTGELFF
TRBV12-5	-	TRBD1	TRBJ2-7	TGTGCTAGTGGTTTGACCGGACAGGAACGTCCCTACGAGCAGTACTTC	CASGLTGQERPYEQYF
TRBV6-5	few	-	TRBJ1-5	TGTGCCAGCAGGACTCTCAATCAGCCCCAGCATTTT	CASRTLNQPQHF
TRBV5-1	-	-	TRBJ2-3	TGCGCCAGCACTGCGCTAGCGAGAGGCGGCACAGATACGCAGTATTTT	CASTALARGGTDTQYF
TRBV4-1	-	TRBD1	TRBJ2-1	TGCGCCAGCAGCCAGACAGGGGCCCCCTTCAATGAGCAGTTCTTC	CASSQTGAPFNEQFF
TRBV12-5	-	-	TRBJ1-4	TGTGCTAGTGGTTTGGTACTTGTCCCCCGGGCAACTAATGAAAAACTGTTTTTT	CASGLVLVPRATNEKLFF
TRBV6-5	once	TRBD1	TRBJ1-1	TGTGCCAGCAGTTACTCGACCTGGGACAGGGGTGGCAAAGCTTTCTTT	CASSYSTWDRGGKAFF
TRBV19	-	TRBD1	TRBJ1-5	TGTGCCAGTAGACTACAGGGGGCGGGTCAGCCCCAGCATTTT	CASRLQGAGQPQHF
TRBV28	-	-	TRBJ2-7	TGTGCCAGCAGTTTACCGGACACCTTCTACGAGCAGTACTTC	CASSLPDTFYEQYF
TRBV7-6	-	-	TRBJ2-7	TGTGCCAGCAGCCACGGACAGTTATACGAGCAGTACTTC	CASSHGQLYEQYF
TRBV4-3	-	-	TRBJ2-5	TGCGCCAGCAGCCAGGGGGGTTCGACCCAGTACTTC	CASSQGGSTQYF
TRBV11-2	once	-	TRBJ1-1	TGTGCCAGCAGCCCCACCATGGCAGGCCCAAACACTGAAGCTTTCTTT	CASSPTMAGPNTEAFF
TRBV16	-	-	TRBJ2-2	TGTGCCAGCAGCCAATTCGGTGCCCCCGGGGAGCTGTTTTTT	CASSQFGAPGELFF
TRBV28	-	-	TRBJ2-7	TGTGCCAGCAGAACCGGGGGGCTAGCTTACCACGAGCAGTACTTC	CASRTGGLAYHEQYF
TRBV6-5	-	-	TRBJ1-1	TGTGCCAGCAGTTACTCGAAGTCTATGAACACTGAAGCTTTCTTT	CASSYSKSMNTEAFF
TRBV9	-	-	TRBJ1-6	TGTGCCAGCAGCCCCCGTGAGGCAGAATCTAATTCACCCCTCCACTTT	CASSPREAESNSPLHF
TRBV4-1	few	-	TRBJ2-1	TGCGCCAGCAGCCAGCCTAGCGCAAAGTCCATGGAGCAGTTCTTC	CASSQPSAKSMEQFF
TRBV11-2	-	-	TRBJ1-4	TGTGCCAGCAGCTTAGATCTCCAGGGAAGAGAAAAACTGTTTTTT	CASSLDLQGREKLFF
TRBV30	few	-	TRBJ1-1	TGTGCCTGGAGTGTACGCACAGGGTGGATCACTGAAGCTTTCTTT	CAWSVRTGWITEAFF
TRBV7-7	-	-	TRBJ2-5	TGTGCCAGCAGCTTGGCCGGAGGTTCTGAGACCCAGTACTTC	CASSLAGGSETQYF
TRBV6-5	-	TRBD1	TRBJ1-4	TGTGCCAGCACCTGGGACAGGGGAGGTGAAAAACTGTTTTTT	CASTWDRGGEKLFF
TRBV7-2	-	TRBD1	TRBJ2-5	TGTGCCAGCAGAGAGCAGGGGGCGCGTCAAGAGACCCAGTACTTC	CASREQGARQETQYF
TRBV19	-	-	TRBJ2-4	TGTGCCAGTAGTATGGGGAGCCGGTCTTTATGGGACATTCAGTACTTC	CASSMGSRSLWDIQYF
TRBV19	-	TRBD1	TRBJ2-2	TGTGCCAGTAGTATACTGGGACAGATGAACACCGGGGAGCTGTTTTTT	CASSILGQMNTGELFF
TRBV30	-	-	TRBJ2-7	TGTGCCTGGAGTGTACTAGTTGAGCAGTACTTC	CAWSVLVEQYF
TRBV5-6	-	-	TRBJ1-6	TGTGCCAGCGCAGATAAAGACAGGAGTAGATCACCCCTCCACTTT	CASADKDRSRSPLHF
TRBV9	once	TRBD2	TRBJ2-1	TGTGCCAGCAGCGTAGGGGCGGGGGGGCTCTACAATGAGCAGTTCTTC	CASSVGAGGLYNEQFF
TRBV27	-	-	TRBJ1-4	TGTGCCAGCAGTTCAGGACAGAAGGAAAAACTGTTTTTT	CASSSGQKEKLFF
TRBV5-4	-	TRBD2	TRBJ2-3	TGTGCCAGCAGCTTGATGACGGGAGGCCTCACAGATACGCAGTATTTT	CASSLMTGGLTDTQYF
TRBV10-3	-	-	TRBJ1-1	TGTGCCATCAGCGAGGGGAGCGCTGAAGCTTTCTTT	CAISEGSAEAFF
TRBV2	once	TRBD2	TRBJ2-2	TGTGCCAGCAGGGAACTAGCGGGGGGGCCTGGCACCGGGGAGCTGTTTTTT	CASRELAGGPGTGELFF
TRBV10-1	-	-	TRBJ1-1	TGCGCCAGCAGTGCCGACTTCGTGAACACTGAAGCTTTCTTT	CASSADFVNTEAFF
TRBV15	few	TRBD2	TRBJ2-7	TGTGCCACCAGCAGAGGACGGACTAGCGGGACGGACGACGAGCAGTACTTC	CATSRGRTSGTDDEQYF
TRBV11-2	-	TRBD1	TRBJ2-7	TGTGCCAGCAGCTGGGGGACAGGGCCTGGCTACGAGCAGTACTTC	CASSWGTGPGYEQYF
TRBV27	-	TRBD1	TRBJ1-1	TGTGCCAGCAGTTCAGGGGGCACTGAAGCTTTCTTT	CASSSGGTEAFF
TRBV5-1	-	TRBD1	TRBJ1-3	TGCGCCAGCAGCTTGGTAGCAGGGGGCAATGGAAACACCATATATTTT	CASSLVAGGNGNTIYF
TRBV5-1	-	-	TRBJ2-7	TGCGCCAGCAGCTTGAGCCCCTCCATTTCAAACGGGGTCTACGAGCAGTACTTC	CASSLSPSISNGVYEQYF
TRBV18	-	-	TRBJ1-1	TGTGCCAGCTCACCACGGGAGACGGTCACTGAAGCTTTCTTT	CASSPRETVTEAFF
TRBV6-5	-	-	TRBJ1-6	TGTGCCAGCAATCCGGGGGGGGCCAACTCACCCCTCCACTTT	CASNPGGANSPLHF